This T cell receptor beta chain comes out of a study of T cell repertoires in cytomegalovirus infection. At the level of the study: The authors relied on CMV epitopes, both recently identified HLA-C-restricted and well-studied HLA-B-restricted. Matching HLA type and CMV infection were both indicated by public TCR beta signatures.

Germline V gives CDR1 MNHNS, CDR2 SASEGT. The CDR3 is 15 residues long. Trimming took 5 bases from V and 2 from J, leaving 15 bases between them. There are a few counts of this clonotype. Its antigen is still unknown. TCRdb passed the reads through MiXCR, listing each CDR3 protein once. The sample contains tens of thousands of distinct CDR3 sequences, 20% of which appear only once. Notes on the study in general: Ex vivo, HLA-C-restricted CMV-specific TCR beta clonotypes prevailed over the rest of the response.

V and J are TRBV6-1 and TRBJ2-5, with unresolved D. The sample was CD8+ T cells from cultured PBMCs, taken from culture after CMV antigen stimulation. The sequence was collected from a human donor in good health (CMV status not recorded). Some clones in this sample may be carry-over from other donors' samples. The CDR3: CASSLYPRGQETQYF. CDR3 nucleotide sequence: TGTGCCAGCAGTCTATACCCTAGAGGTCAAGAGACCCAGTACTTC.